The 30 T cell receptor beta chains listed next were all sequenced from one sample in a study of a mutant IDH1 vaccine in newly diagnosed glioma. Time point noted: week 23, last vaccination. Each dose of the vaccine consisted of 300 ug of mutant IDH1 20-mer peptide, with topical imiquimod. TCRdb's copy holds only in-frame clones and misses some; the assay was immunoSEQ multiplex PCR. Of 35,000 to 45,000 clones detected, around 78% appear once; the ten largest clones hold 6.3%. These TCRs' antigens remain unknown. This sample comprised PBMCs, obtained from a glioma patient whose treatment included an IDH1 peptide vaccine. These receptor sequences come from a woman aged 40 to 50 with glioma. Some clones in this sample may be carry-over from other donors' samples.

There are a few counts of this clone. The chain combines TRBV29-1 with TRBJ2-7; 14 bases map to TRBD2. Germline-derived CDR1 and CDR2 are SQVTM and ANQGSEA. The trim removed 7 bases at V and 6 bases at J, leaving 5 bases unmatched. The CDR3 runs to 13 residues. CDR3 loop: CSGGLAGGVEQYF. The CDR3 nucleotides read TGCAGCGGCGGACTAGCGGGAGGAGTCGAGCAGTACTTC.

This clone has more than one count but fewer than ten. The rearrangement links TRBV4-2 to TRBJ2-7; 10 bases line up with TRBD2. CDR1 is LGHNA, CDR2 YNFKEQ, per germline. The length of the CDR3 is 16 residues. V was clipped by 1 base and J by 6 bases; unmatched bases: 9. CDR3 residues: CASSQGVGASGSEQYF. For the CDR3, the DNA is TGTGCCAGCAGCCAAGGGGTCGGCGCTAGCGGGAGCGAGCAGTACTTC.

V gene TRBV7-8 combines with J gene TRBJ2-7, with 7 positions matching TRBD1. V trimming: 0 bases; J trimming: 13 bases; junction bases outside the gene matches: 9. Germline values: CDR1 SGHVS, CDR2 FQNEAQ. The CDR3 is made up of 13 amino acids. The CDR3 protein is CASSLAYLGQPYF. Here the CDR3 DNA reads TGTGCCAGCAGCTTAGCGTATTTGGGACAGCCTTACTTC.

This sequence joins TRBV6-5 and TRBJ1-2; tentative D call: TRBD1 (5 bases). Trimming took off 0 bases at V and 4 bases at J, with 12 bases between the two ends. Germline V gives CDR1 MNHEY, CDR2 SVGAGI. The CDR3 covers 15 residues. CDR3 bases: TGTGCCAGCAGTTACTCAGGCAGGACATCCTATGGCTACACCTTC. The encoded protein is CASSYSGRTSYGYTF.

The CDR3 DNA is TGTGCCAGCAGCTTGGACAATCGGGAGCAGTACTTC. This translates into CASSLDNREQYF. The V call is TRBV5-4, the J call TRBJ2-7; D remains ambiguous. The CDR3 has 12 amino acids. CDR1 and CDR2 (germline): SGHNT, YYREEE (reference sequence). V dropped 0 bases and J dropped 7 bases, with 8 bases sitting between them.

The chain combines TRBV19 with TRBJ2-7; weak D call: TRBD2 (6 bases). The CDR3 runs 13 residues. The germline V gene has CDR1 LNHDA and CDR2 SQIVND (reference sequence). Trimming shortened V by 8 bases and J by 2 bases, and 13 bases separated the two germline ends. The CDR3 nucleotides are TGTGCCAGTGCCTTAGCGGTAACCTACGAGCAGTACTTC. Translating it yields CASALAVTYEQYF.

The rearrangement links TRBV7-2 to TRBJ2-2; the match to TRBD1 covers 7 bases. Trimming removed 7 bases from V and 5 bases from J; junction bases left unmatched: 7. Germline lookup yields CDR1 SGHTA and CDR2 FQGNSA. There are 14 residues in the CDR3. This chain's CDR3 is CASTSDRITGELFF. CDR3 in DNA: TGTGCCAGCACATCGGACAGGATAACCGGGGAGCTGTTTTTT.

The chain joins TRBV30 to TRBJ2-2; TRBD2 agrees at 11 bases. Germline V gene sequence: CDR1 GTSNPN, CDR2 SVGIG (reference sequence). V lost 4 bases, J lost 8 bases, and 3 bases stayed unmatched. The CDR3 is 13 amino acids. The DNA of the CDR3 is TGTGCCTGGACTGGGACTAGCGGTGGGGAGCTGTTTTTT. It encodes CAWTGTSGGELFF.

The J gene is TRBJ1-1, the V gene TRBV4-1, with D uncertain. The V end lost 1 base, the J end lost 0 bases, and 15 bases lay between the germline ends. Germline CDR1 MGHRA, CDR2 YSYEKL. This CDR3 contains 17 residues. The CDR3 nucleotides read TGCGCCAGCAGCCAAGTGGATATGGGGTTCGTGAACACTGAAGCTTTCTTT. Protein sequence: CASSQVDMGFVNTEAFF.

This sequence joins TRBV2 and TRBJ2-2; D is unresolved. This CDR3 is 14 amino acids long. Trimming took off 6 bases at V and 0 bases at J, with 8 bases between the two ends. In germline, CDR1 is SNHLY, CDR2 FYNNEI. The CDR3 bases are TGTGCCAGCAGCGCCTTAGCGAACACCGGGGAGCTGTTTTTT. Its protein product is CASSALANTGELFF. Based on the CDR3 plus reference TRBV2 and TRBJ2-2, the full variable domain is EPEVTQTPSHQVTQMGQEVILRCVPISNHLYFYWYRQILGQKVEFLVSFYNNEISEKSEIFDDQFSVERPDGSNFTLKIRSTKLEDSAMYFCASSALANTGELFFGEGSRLTVL.

The rearrangement joins TRBV7-2 to TRBJ2-5, with 7 bases aligning to TRBD2. CDR1 is SGHTA, CDR2 FQGNSA, per germline. The CDR3 contains 15 residues. J lost 5 bases, V lost 1 base, and 7 bases had no gene match. The CDR3, as DNA: TGTGCCAGCAGCTTAGGAGGGCGGGAGATGGAGACCCAGTACTTC. Translated, it gives CASSLGGREMETQYF.

This chain connects TRBV18 to TRBJ1-1; 11 bases map to TRBD1. Germline CDR1 and CDR2: KGHSH and LQKENI. Trimming removed 5 bases from V and 1 base from J; junction bases left unmatched: 9. The CDR3 runs to 17 residues. The CDR3 nucleotides read TGTGCCAGCTCAGACGACCGGACAGGGGGCCGGAACACTGAAGCTTTCTTT. Encoded protein: CASSDDRTGGRNTEAFF.

Written as DNA, the CDR3 is TGTGCCAGCAGCGCCGGGCACGGGGAGGGGACCCAGTACTTC. It is translated as CASSAGHGEGTQYF. The chain employs TRBV6-5 and TRBJ2-5; 7 nucleotides match TRBD2. V trimming: 6 bases; J trimming: 7 bases; junction bases outside the gene matches: 11. The V gene's germline CDR1 is MNHEY and CDR2 SVGAGI. This CDR3 is built from 14 residues.

The chain carries TRBV7-2 and TRBJ1-4; 9 positions match TRBD1. Losses at the gene ends were 5 bases for V and 6 bases for J; bases not matched to a gene: 7. CDR3 length equals 15 residues. CDR1 is SGHTA, CDR2 FQGNSA, per germline. This CDR3 reads CASSTTQGAYEKLFF. CDR3 coding DNA: TGTGCCAGCAGCACGACACAGGGGGCTTATGAAAAACTGTTTTTT.

V gene TRBV27 combines with J gene TRBJ1-4; possible D gene TRBD1, 6 bases. Germline CDR1 is MNHEY and CDR2 is SMNVEV (reference sequence). The CDR3 loop spans 15 amino acids. V was trimmed by 3 bases and J by 0 bases, leaving 8 bases between them. CDR3 amino acids: CASSFAGATNEKLFF. As DNA, the CDR3 is TGTGCCAGCAGTTTTGCAGGGGCAACTAATGAAAAACTGTTTTTT.

The J gene is TRBJ1-3, the V gene TRBV11-1, with 7 bases lining up with TRBD1. Germline lookup yields CDR1 SGHAT and CDR2 FQDESV (reference sequence). J lost 2 bases, V lost 5 bases, and 6 bases had no gene match. This CDR3 is 15 amino acids long. The CDR3 loop reads CASSGRGKAGNTIYF. Written as DNA, the CDR3 is TGTGCCAGCAGCGGCAGGGGGAAAGCTGGAAACACCATATATTTT.

This clone is a singleton in its sample. The CDR3 reads CASSQERRLAGPYEQYF. The CDR3 region has the DNA TGCGCCAGCAGCCAAGAAAGGAGGCTAGCGGGTCCCTACGAGCAGTACTTC. The chain links TRBV4-3 to TRBJ2-7; TRBD2 agrees at 8 bases. The ends lost 0 bases at V and 2 bases at J; junction bases unmatched: 9. Germline V gene lookup returns CDR1 LGHNA and CDR2 YSLEER. The CDR3 loop spans 17 amino acids.

The CDR3 nucleotides are TGCAGCGTTGAGGGCAGTCAGAACACTGAAGCTTTCTTT. As protein: CSVEGSQNTEAFF. The rearrangement uses TRBV29-1 and TRBJ1-1, with D hard to call. The CDR3 is made up of 13 amino acids. Germline CDR1 reads SQVTM; CDR2 reads ANQGSEA. V shed 3 bases and J shed 1 base, with 9 bases lying between them.

This clone was observed a single time. The chain couples TRBV19 to TRBJ2-1, with 7 nucleotides matching TRBD2. V trimming: 7 bases; J trimming: 5 bases; junction bases outside the gene matches: 8. The CDR3 consists of 14 residues. CDR1 and CDR2 from the germline V gene are LNHDA and SQIVND (reference sequence). CDR3 residues: CASKTGGPNNEQFF. The CDR3 bases are TGTGCCAGTAAGACGGGGGGACCTAACAATGAGCAGTTCTTC.

This clone has just a few counts. This CDR3 reads CASHAGRGSNQPQHF. DNA for the CDR3: TGTGCCAGCCATGCCGGGCGGGGCAGCAATCAGCCCCAGCATTTT. V gene TRBV6-5 combines with J gene TRBJ1-5, with a tentative D call TRBD1 (5 bases). This CDR3 region has 15 residues. Germline-derived CDR1 and CDR2 are MNHEY and SVGAGI. Trimming removed 8 bases at V and 1 base at J, with 15 bases between.

This sequence joins TRBV5-6 and TRBJ2-2; tentative D call: TRBD2 (6 bases). Trimming left V 1 base short and J 4 bases short, with 14 bases between. Germline values: CDR1 SGHDT, CDR2 YYEEEE. The CDR3 runs to 16 residues. The CDR3 spells CASSLSRLGATGELFF. As DNA, the CDR3 is TGTGCCAGCAGCTTGTCCCGACTAGGTGCCACCGGGGAGCTGTTTTTT. Using reference TRBV5-6 and TRBJ2-2 for the parts outside the CDR3, the full variable domain is DAGVTQSPTHLIKTRGQQVTLRCSPKSGHDTVSWYQQALGQGPQFIFQYYEEEERQRGNFPDRFSGHQFPNYSSELNVNALLLGDSALYLCASSLSRLGATGELFFGEGSRLTVL.

This chain connects TRBV4-2 to TRBJ1-2; D is uncertain. The length of the CDR3 is 17 residues. The V and J ends lost 1 base and 3 bases respectively, with 18 bases between them. Per germline, CDR1 LGHNA and CDR2 YNFKEQ. CDR3 region: CASSQGGPISVDYGYTF. The CDR3 DNA reads TGTGCCAGCAGCCAAGGAGGGCCCATTTCTGTAGACTATGGCTACACCTTC.

The rearrangement uses TRBV7-2 and TRBJ1-2, with TRBD1 as a possible D gene (5 bases). Trimming removed 2 bases at V and 6 bases at J, with 13 bases between. This CDR3 is built from 14 residues. Germline values: CDR1 SGHTA, CDR2 FQGNSA. The CDR3 nucleotides are TGTGCCAGCAGCTTATTCCGGGGGGGAAATGGCTACACCTTC. It encodes CASSLFRGGNGYTF.

This clone was recorded only once. V and J are TRBV4-1 and TRBJ1-1; no clear D. Trimming removed 8 bases from V and 1 base from J, with 14 bases in between. The V gene's germline CDR1 is MGHRA and CDR2 YSYEKL. The CDR3 extends over 14 amino acids. The chain's CDR3 is CASELGSSNTEAFF. The CDR3 DNA follows: TGCGCCAGCGAGTTGGGGAGCTCGAACACTGAAGCTTTCTTT.

This clone has only a few counts. The chain recombines TRBV6-5 with TRBJ2-7; 15 bases are a match to TRBD2. After removal of 5 bases from V and 4 bases from J, the junction contained 0 bases not matched to a gene. Germline V gene sequence: CDR1 MNHEY, CDR2 SVGAGI. The CDR3 is 14 residues long. The CDR3 loop reads CASSGLAGGYEQYF. The CDR3 region has the DNA TGTGCCAGCAGTGGACTAGCGGGAGGGTACGAGCAGTACTTC.

V gene TRBV9 combines with J gene TRBJ2-6; D uncertain. The germline V gene encodes CDR1 SGDLS and CDR2 YYNGEE. The CDR3 has 16 residues. V was pared by 3 bases and J by 4 bases, with 14 bases between. The CDR3 here is CASSGPPLAGANVLTF. In DNA form, the CDR3 reads TGTGCCAGCAGCGGCCCCCCATTGGCGGGGGCCAACGTCCTGACTTTC.

The CDR3 reads CATSGENYEQYF. As DNA, the CDR3 is TGTGCGACTAGCGGAGAAAACTACGAGCAGTACTTC. The rearrangement links TRBV19 to TRBJ2-7, with 9 positions matching TRBD2. Germline-derived CDR1 and CDR2 are LNHDA and SQIVND (reference sequence). The CDR3 sequence is 12 residues long.

This clone appeared once. The V gene is TRBV9, the J gene TRBJ2-7, with D hard to call. The V end lost 0 bases, the J end lost 0 bases, and 7 bases lay between the germline ends. Germline V gene lookup returns CDR1 SGDLS and CDR2 YYNGEE. The CDR3 is 14 amino acids. CDR3 sequence (DNA): TGTGCCAGCAGCGTAGCGAGTAGCTCCTACGAGCAGTACTTC. It codes for CASSVASSSYEQYF.

This clone was recorded only once. CDR3 nucleotide sequence: TGTGCCAGCAGCTTAGGGGGGTACTCAGATACGCAGTATTTT. Its translation is CASSLGGYSDTQYF. V and J are TRBV7-2 and TRBJ2-3, with D perhaps assigned TRBD1 or TRBD2 (5 bases each). The CDR3 extends over 14 amino acids. Between the trimmed V and J ends, which lost 1 base and 4 bases, there was a span of 9 bases. The germline V gene encodes CDR1 SGHTA and CDR2 FQGNSA.

The chain carries TRBV6-5 and TRBJ1-2; possible D gene TRBD1, 6 bases. With 8 bases removed from V and 6 bases from J, the gap between germline ends came to 22 bases. In germline, CDR1 is MNHEY, CDR2 SVGAGI. The CDR3 loop spans 15 amino acids. CDR3 region: CASPSGTTTRDGYTF. The DNA of the CDR3 is TGTGCCAGCCCCTCCGGGACAACTACCAGAGATGGCTACACCTTC.